This T cell receptor beta chain appears in the sequencing data of a study of blood T cell repertoires in COVID-19. In the study overall: Sites across the United States, Italy and Spain contributed samples from acute and convalescent COVID-19. Nucleic acid was either cDNA or gDNA, and it came from T cells, B-cell-depleted T cells, or PBMCs.

This clone was observed many times. This could be a read error, since a much larger clone is one nucleotide away. Distinct nucleotide sequences in the sample also encode this CDR3. How the authors handled the data: Estimation of nucleated cell counts was performed using reference gene primer amplification. TCRdb's copy holds only in-frame clones and misses some; the assay was immunoSEQ multiplex PCR. V and J calls and clone size are as listed in that table; D and trimming were resolved from the DNA. The sample has 160,000 or so clones, 87% seen once. This clonotype was obtained from a woman aged 55-69 years who had recovered from COVID-19. Material: peripheral blood.

The CDR3 here is CASSVYSGGAGELFF. The CDR3 nucleotides are TGCGCCAGCAGCGTATATAGCGGGGGGGCCGGGGAGCTGTTTTTT. The chain has TRBV9 and TRBJ2-2, with 11 bases matching TRBD2. CDR3 length: 15 residues. Germline V gene lookup returns CDR1 SGDLS and CDR2 YYNGEE.